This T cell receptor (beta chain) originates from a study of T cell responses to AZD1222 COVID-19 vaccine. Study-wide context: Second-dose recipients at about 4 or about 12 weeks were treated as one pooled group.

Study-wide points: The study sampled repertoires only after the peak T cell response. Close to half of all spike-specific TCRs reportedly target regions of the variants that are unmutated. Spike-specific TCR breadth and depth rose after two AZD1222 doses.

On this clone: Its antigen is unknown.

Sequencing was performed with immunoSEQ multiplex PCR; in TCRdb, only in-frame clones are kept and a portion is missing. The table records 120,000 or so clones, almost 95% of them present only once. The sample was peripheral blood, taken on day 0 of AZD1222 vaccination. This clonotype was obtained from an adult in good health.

CDR3 region: CAWSVKDEQYF. The CDR3 DNA is TGTGCCTGGAGTGTTAAGGACGAGCAGTACTTC. This sequence joins TRBV30 and TRBJ2-7, with D unresolved. The CDR3 contains 11 residues. Germline lookup yields CDR1 GTSNPN and CDR2 SVGIG (reference sequence). Trimming cost V 0 bases and J 5 bases, with 5 bases left between them. The full variable domain, its missing parts supplied by reference TRBV30 and TRBJ2-7, is SQTIHQWPATLVQPVGSPLSLECTVEGTSNPNLYWYRQAAGRGLQLLFYSVGIGQISSEVPQNLSASRPQDRQFILSSKKLLLSDSGFYLCAWSVKDEQYFGPGTRLTVT.